A selection of T cell receptor beta chains follows, all from one sample in a study of blood T cell repertoires in COVID-19. Libraries were prepared by immunoSEQ multiplex PCR; TCRdb keeps only in-frame clonotypes and omits some of them. Among 100,000 to 150,000 clones listed, around nine tenths were seen once. Sample: peripheral blood. These receptors were collected from a man between 50 and 59 years old with active or convalescent COVID-19. Each CDR3 is given with its conserved first and last residue. D genes are given only for firm matches. Size is omitted from some rows. Given values are once, few, many or a class for expanded clones.

clone_size: .; j_call: TRBJ2-3; v_call: TRBV30; d_call: .; cdr3_nt: TGTGCCTGGAGTGTGCAGGCGGGAAATACGCAGTATTTT; cdr3_aa: CAWSVQAGNTQYF
clone_size: few; j_call: TRBJ2-2; v_call: TRBV7-8; d_call: TRBD1; cdr3_nt: TGTGCCAGCAGCTTCAGCTCCGGACAGGGGTACACCGGGGAGCTGTTTTTT; cdr3_aa: CASSFSSGQGYTGELFF
clone_size: .; j_call: TRBJ1-6; v_call: TRBV10-3; d_call: .; cdr3_nt: TGTGCCATCAGTGAAGACAGGCTGGGGAATTCACCCCTCCACTTT; cdr3_aa: CAISEDRLGNSPLHF
clone_size: .; j_call: TRBJ2-3; v_call: TRBV5-1; d_call: .; cdr3_nt: TGCGCCAGCAGCCTACCGGGGGATACGCAGTATTTT; cdr3_aa: CASSLPGDTQYF
clone_size: .; j_call: TRBJ2-3; v_call: TRBV5-1; d_call: TRBD2; cdr3_nt: TGCGCCAGCAGCTTGTATGAGCGGGAGACCTCAGATACGCAGTATTTT; cdr3_aa: CASSLYERETSDTQYF
clone_size: .; j_call: TRBJ1-5; v_call: TRBV2; d_call: TRBD1; cdr3_nt: TGTGCCAGCAGTGGCGGCACAGGGGGGTTTAATCAGCCCCAGCATTTT; cdr3_aa: CASSGGTGGFNQPQHF
clone_size: .; j_call: TRBJ1-1; v_call: TRBV6-4; d_call: .; cdr3_nt: TGTGCCAGCAGTGACTCGTTCGGTCCACAGGGAGTTACTGAAGCTTTCTTT; cdr3_aa: CASSDSFGPQGVTEAFF
clone_size: .; j_call: TRBJ2-3; v_call: TRBV10-1; d_call: TRBD1; cdr3_nt: TGCGCCAGCAGTGATGGGACAGGGGCAGTAGGGACGCAGTATTTT; cdr3_aa: CASSDGTGAVGTQYF
clone_size: .; j_call: TRBJ1-2; v_call: TRBV5-1; d_call: TRBD1; cdr3_nt: TGCGCCAGCAGCTTGGGGCCGGACAGGGCAGGCGGCTACACCTTC; cdr3_aa: CASSLGPDRAGGYTF
clone_size: .; j_call: TRBJ2-5; v_call: TRBV5-1; d_call: TRBD1; cdr3_nt: TGCGCCAGCAGCCTAGGGACAGGGAGCACGGTAGAGACCCAGTACTTC; cdr3_aa: CASSLGTGSTVETQYF
clone_size: .; j_call: TRBJ2-3; v_call: TRBV24-1; d_call: .; cdr3_nt: TGTGCCACCAGTACCCGCCGAGCGAGCACAGATACGCAGTATTTT; cdr3_aa: CATSTRRASTDTQYF
clone_size: .; j_call: TRBJ1-6; v_call: TRBV27; d_call: .; cdr3_nt: TGTGCCAGCAGTCCCCGACAGGACTATAATTCACCCCTCCACTTT; cdr3_aa: CASSPRQDYNSPLHF
clone_size: .; j_call: TRBJ2-1; v_call: TRBV5-1; d_call: .; cdr3_nt: TGCGCCAGCAGCTTTTCCGGGGGCTCCTACAATGAGCAGTTCTTC; cdr3_aa: CASSFSGGSYNEQFF
clone_size: .; j_call: TRBJ1-6; v_call: TRBV12-5; d_call: TRBD1; cdr3_nt: TGTGCTAGTGGTTTGGGGACAGGGGGCTCCTATAATTCACCCCTCCACTTT; cdr3_aa: CASGLGTGGSYNSPLHF
clone_size: .; j_call: TRBJ2-7; v_call: TRBV6-5; d_call: .; cdr3_nt: TGTGCCAGCAGGTCTACGAGTTACGAGCAGTACTTC; cdr3_aa: CASRSTSYEQYF